This passage covers 21 T cell receptor beta chains from one sample sequenced in a study of shared clonotypes between healthy human individuals. TCRdb's table, derived via immunoSEQ multiplex PCR, lists solely in-frame clones and lacks some. The data hold roughly 2,300,000 clones, with 85% to 95% observed a single time. Sequences were obtained from naive CD4+ T cells from PBMCs. The subset here: CD45RA+ positively selected. The receptor source for this set is a man aged 18 to 30 in good health. Some clones in this sample may be carry-over from other donors' samples.

This clone was observed once. The V call is TRBV2, the J call TRBJ1-2; TRBD1 might be the D (5 bases). The CDR3 contains 11 residues. Per germline, CDR1 SNHLY and CDR2 FYNNEI. The CDR3 nucleotides are TGTGCGGGCGGCAGGGAAGTTGGCTACACCTTC. Protein: CAGGREVGYTF.

The gene calls are TRBV27 and TRBJ2-3; D may correspond to TRBD1 or TRBD2 (5 bases each). CDR1 MNHEY and CDR2 SMNVEV come from the germline V gene (reference sequence). Trimming pared 5 bases from V and 6 bases from J, leaving 21 bases between. The CDR3 has 16 amino acids. CDR3 sequence (DNA): TGTGCCAGCAGTCCCACCCCCACGGGGCCGGGGGATACGCAGTATTTT. It codes for CASSPTPTGPGDTQYF.

V is TRBV27 and J is TRBJ2-7; D may be TRBD1 (6 bases). The V gene's germline CDR1 is MNHEY and CDR2 SMNVEV (reference sequence). V lost 8 bases and J lost 2, with 25 bases in between. CDR3 length: 17 amino acids. The CDR3 protein is CASSSTNRVTIPYEQYF. The CDR3 nucleotides are TGTGCCAGCTCCTCCACTAACAGGGTGACAATCCCCTACGAGCAGTACTTC.

The chain links TRBV12-5 to TRBJ2-3, with 8 bases lining up with TRBD2. Germline lookup yields CDR1 LGHNT and CDR2 FRNRAP. The junction had 1 base not matched to a gene; V was cut back by 9 bases and J by 2 bases. This CDR3 region has 12 residues. In nucleotides, the CDR3 is TGTGCTAGCGGACTAGCCACAGATACGCAGTATTTT. This encodes CASGLATDTQYF.

The chain is built from TRBV13 and TRBJ1-1, with 10 bases fitting TRBD1. CDR3 length: 20 amino acids. The V gene end was trimmed by 1 base and the J gene end by 6 bases; junction bases not matched to a gene: 20. Germline values: CDR1 PRHDT, CDR2 FYEKMQ (reference sequence). CDR3 loop: CASSLAVGGQGWAVGAEAFF. DNA for the CDR3: TGTGCCAGCAGCTTAGCGGTTGGGGGACAGGGGTGGGCCGTAGGGGCTGAAGCTTTCTTT.

V usage is TRBV10-3 and J usage is TRBJ2-7; 7 bases fit TRBD1. With 3 bases clipped from V and 5 bases from J, the junction kept 7 bases outside the gene matches. This CDR3 spans 14 amino acids. Per the germline V gene, CDR1 is ENHRY and CDR2 is SYGVKD. The CDR3 DNA reads TGTGCCATCAGTGATGAGGGGGCGCTCCACGAGCAGTACTTC. It is translated as CAISDEGALHEQYF.

V gene TRBV28 combines with J gene TRBJ1-5; D remains unclear. Germline values: CDR1 MDHEN, CDR2 SYDVKM. V lost 5 bases to trimming and J lost 2 bases, with 13 bases between them. The CDR3 runs 15 residues. CDR3 sequence: CASSEGIYGNQPQHF. The CDR3 DNA is TGTGCCAGCAGTGAAGGGATTTACGGCAATCAGCCCCAGCATTTT. Full variable domain (outside the CDR3, taken from reference TRBV28 and TRBJ1-5): DVKVTQSSRYLVKRTGEKVFLECVQDMDHENMFWYRQDPGLGLRLIYFSYDVKMKEKGDIPEGYSVSREKKERFSLILESASTNQTSMYLCASSEGIYGNQPQHFGDGTRLSIL.

A note on this clone: This sample includes further DNA sequences coding for the same CDR3. The CDR3 loop reads CASSPRTGNEQFF. In DNA, the CDR3 is TGTGCCAGCAGCCCCCGGACGGGCAATGAGCAGTTCTTC. The chain has TRBV7-2 and TRBJ2-1; the D is unclear. CDR3 length: 13 amino acids. Between the trimmed V and J ends, which lost 5 bases and 6 bases, there was a span of 11 bases. CDR1 is SGHTA, CDR2 FQGNSA, per germline.

This chain joins TRBV7-3 and TRBJ2-3; 8 bases agree with TRBD2. The CDR3 consists of 13 residues. CDR1 is SGHTA, CDR2 FQGTGA, per germline. With V trimmed by 5 bases and J by 4 bases, 2 bases remained unmatched. CDR3 in amino acids: CASSAGLADTQYF. CDR3 DNA sequence: TGTGCCAGCAGCGCGGGACTAGCAGATACGCAGTATTTT. The whole variable domain, filled in from reference TRBV7-3 and TRBJ2-3, reads GAGVSQTPSNKVTEKGKYVELRCDPISGHTALYWYRQSLGQGPEFLIYFQGTGAADDSGLPNDRFFAVRPEGSVSTLKIQRTERGDSAVYLCASSAGLADTQYFGPGTRLTVL.

V is TRBV29-1 and J is TRBJ2-5; D assignment may be TRBD1 or TRBD2 (5 bases each). Germline CDR1 is SQVTM and CDR2 is ANQGSEA. This CDR3 region has 12 residues. V lost 1 base to trimming and J lost 5 bases, with 8 bases between them. CDR3: CSVEVEGETQYF. The CDR3 DNA reads TGCAGCGTTGAAGTCGAGGGGGAGACCCAGTACTTC.

V gene TRBV30 combines with J gene TRBJ1-6; weak D call: TRBD1 (5 bases). The CDR3 runs to 12 residues. Germline assignment: CDR1 GTSNPN and CDR2 SVGIG (reference sequence). V was cut by 4 bases and J by 7 bases, with 8 bases left in between. The DNA of the CDR3 is TGTGCCTGGAACGAGGGGAATTCACCCCTCCACTTT. Protein sequence: CAWNEGNSPLHF.

This clone appeared a few times. This chain links TRBV15 with TRBJ1-2; TRBD1 aligns across 10 bases. The CDR3 sequence is 13 residues long. Germline V gene lookup returns CDR1 LNHNV and CDR2 YYDKDF (reference sequence). J lost 6 bases, V lost 8 bases, and 6 bases had no gene match. The CDR3 sequence is CATYRTGGHGYTF. CDR3 coding DNA: TGTGCCACCTACCGGACAGGGGGGCATGGCTACACCTTC.

The gene calls are TRBV6-4 and TRBJ1-1; a possible D gene is TRBD1 (5 bases). CDR1 MRHNA and CDR2 SNTAGT come from the germline V gene. The ends were cut back, 6 bases at V and 6 bases at J, with 23 bases in the middle. The CDR3 covers 16 residues. CDR3 nucleotide sequence: TGTGCCAGCAGACCCAATTGGGGGGGTGAGGGTTCTGAAGCTTTCTTT. It is translated as CASRPNWGGEGSEAFF.

Remarks on this clone: Other DNA sequences within the sample encode an identical CDR3. The chain joins TRBV7-9 to TRBJ1-2, with 7 bases aligning to TRBD1. The trim removed 5 bases at V and 4 bases at J, leaving 4 bases unmatched. There are 13 residues in the CDR3. Germline CDR1 is SEHNR and CDR2 is FQNEAQ (reference sequence). The CDR3 DNA is TGTGCCAGCAGCCCGCAGGGGGGCTATGGCTACACCTTC. Protein: CASSPQGGYGYTF.

As for this clone: The sample holds other DNA sequences that translate to the same CDR3. The chain combines TRBV9 with TRBJ2-7, with D perhaps TRBD2 (5 bases). The CDR3 has 14 residues. V lost 4 bases and J lost 2, with 13 bases in between. CDR1 is SGDLS, CDR2 YYNGEE, per germline. The CDR3 spells CASSPTSGPYEQYF. Here the CDR3 DNA reads TGTGCCAGCAGCCCCACCAGCGGACCCTACGAGCAGTACTTC.

The chain carries TRBV6-1 and TRBJ2-3; possibly TRBD2 for D (6 bases). V shed 2 bases and J shed 4 bases, with 22 bases lying between them. The length of the CDR3 is 18 residues. Germline V gene lookup returns CDR1 MNHNS and CDR2 SASEGT. The CDR3 spells CASSEPNPGLRGSDTQYF. The CDR3 DNA is TGTGCCAGCAGTGAACCGAACCCGGGACTGAGAGGATCAGATACGCAGTATTTT.

The CDR3 loop reads CAWVPGTSGRGEQYF. The CDR3 bases are TGTGCCTGGGTACCCGGGACTAGCGGGAGAGGCGAGCAGTACTTC. This chain links TRBV30 with TRBJ2-5, with 14 bases matching TRBD2. The tail of the sequence fits TRBJ2-7 better, so the J call may be wrong. There are 15 residues in the CDR3. Germline loops: CDR1 GTSNPN, CDR2 SVGIG (reference sequence).

The rearrangement joins TRBV27 to TRBJ1-1; D gene unclear. The CDR3 runs to 14 residues. The V and J ends lost 5 bases and 0 bases respectively, with 10 bases between them. Germline CDR1 is MNHEY and CDR2 is SMNVEV (reference sequence). CDR3: CASSPLSMNTEAFF. The DNA of the CDR3 is TGTGCCAGCAGTCCTCTCTCAATGAACACTGAAGCTTTCTTT.

The chain combines TRBV19 with TRBJ1-2; D gene ambiguous. This CDR3 has 13 residues. Germline V lookup: CDR1 LNHDA, CDR2 SQIVND (reference sequence). Trimming left V 4 bases short and J 3 bases short, with 9 bases between. CDR3 sequence (DNA): TGTGCCAGTAGTACAGGACTCTACTATGGCTACACCTTC. The encoded protein is CASSTGLYYGYTF.

About this clone: The same CDR3 arises from other DNA sequences in this sample as well. The chain carries TRBV6-5 and TRBJ2-7, with 7 bases matching TRBD2. With 8 bases clipped from V and 5 bases from J, the junction kept 6 bases outside the gene matches. Germline V lookup: CDR1 MNHEY, CDR2 SVGAGI. The CDR3 has 12 residues. In DNA, the CDR3 is TGTGCCAGCTCCTACGGGGGGAACGAGCAGTACTTC. This codes for CASSYGGNEQYF.

A word on this clone: Other DNA sequences in this sample translate to the same CDR3. The rearrangement uses TRBV27 and TRBJ1-2; 7 bases map to TRBD1. The length of the CDR3 is 14 residues. Losses at the gene ends were 0 bases for V and 6 bases for J; bases not matched to a gene: 4. CDR1 and CDR2 (germline): MNHEY, SMNVEV (reference sequence). The CDR3, as DNA: TGTGCCAGCAGTTTATCCAGGACAGGTGATGGCTACACCTTC. It is translated as CASSLSRTGDGYTF.